This is a list of T cell receptor beta chains from one sample in a study of T cell responses to AZD1222 COVID-19 vaccine. TCRdb's copy holds only in-frame clones and misses some; the assay was immunoSEQ multiplex PCR. The table includes approximately 150,000 clones, roughly nine tenths detected once. Sequencing used peripheral blood, obtained 28 days after the second AZD1222 dose. These receptors came from an adult who received the AZD1222 COVID-19 vaccine. The CDR3 runs from the conserved cysteine through the conserved F or W. The D gene is left open where the match is weak. Some rows have no size entry. The others give once, few or many, or a class for an expanded clone.

D,J,size,V,CDR3,DNA
NA,TRBJ2-1,once,TRBV7-3,CASSITSRSRVDEQFF,TGTGCCAGCAGCATTACTAGCCGGTCGCGAGTTGATGAGCAGTTCTTC
NA,TRBJ1-4,NA,TRBV11-3,CASSWRPGEKATNEKLFF,TGTGCCAGCAGCTGGCGTCCAGGGGAAAAGGCAACTAATGAAAAACTGTTTTTT
NA,TRBJ2-5,NA,TRBV7-8,CASSLSGATMTQETQYF,TGTGCCAGCAGCTTAAGTGGGGCCACTATGACCCAAGAGACCCAGTACTTC
NA,TRBJ2-7,few,TRBV27,CASSEKSMYSYEQYF,TGTGCCAGCAGTGAAAAAAGCATGTACTCCTACGAGCAGTACTTC
NA,TRBJ2-2,once,TRBV7-3,CASSPGEGARTGELFF,TGTGCCAGCAGCCCGGGGGAGGGGGCGAGAACCGGGGAGCTGTTTTTT
NA,TRBJ2-1,NA,TRBV2,CASKYAGVNEQFF,TGTGCCAGCAAGTACGCAGGGGTCAATGAGCAGTTCTTC
NA,TRBJ1-1,NA,TRBV6-5,CASSPAYEAFF,TGTGCCAGCAGTCCCGCATATGAAGCTTTCTTT
TRBD1,TRBJ2-5,NA,TRBV5-1,CASSTGVETQYF,TGCGCCAGCAGTACAGGGGTAGAGACCCAGTACTTC
NA,TRBJ1-1,NA,TRBV6-5,CASIWGPGNTEAFF,TGTGCCAGCATATGGGGCCCGGGGAACACTGAAGCTTTCTTT
TRBD1,TRBJ2-7,NA,TRBV13,CASSLETGGLSYEQYF,TGTGCCAGCAGCCTAGAAACAGGGGGCCTCTCCTACGAGCAGTACTTC
NA,TRBJ1-3,NA,TRBV5-1,CASSLGQAHSGNTIYF,TGCGCCAGCAGCTTGGGACAGGCCCACTCTGGAAACACCATATATTTT
TRBD1,TRBJ1-6,NA,TRBV5-6,CASSTDRVGSPLHF,TGTGCCAGCAGCACCGACAGGGTGGGCTCACCCCTCCACTTT
TRBD1,TRBJ2-2,NA,TRBV7-8,CASSLAIPGGTGELFF,TGTGCCAGCAGCTTAGCGATTCCAGGGGGCACCGGGGAGCTGTTTTTT
NA,TRBJ2-2,few,TRBV14,CASSQPPATRLDTGELFF,TGTGCCAGCAGCCAACCTCCGGCAACGAGGCTGGACACCGGGGAGCTGTTTTTT
TRBD2,TRBJ2-3,once,TRBV6-2/TRBV6-3,CASSYLGTSGSSTDTQYF,TGTGCCAGCAGTTACTTGGGGACTAGCGGCTCTAGCACAGATACGCAGTATTTT
TRBD2,TRBJ2-7,NA,TRBV27,CASSLSVGLATIYEQYF,TGTGCCAGCAGTTTATCGGTGGGACTAGCGACTATCTACGAGCAGTACTTC
NA,TRBJ1-5,once,TRBV28,CASSSRRGLGGNQPQHF,TGTGCCAGCAGTTCGCGCAGGGGTTTGGGGGGCAATCAGCCCCAGCATTTT